A single sample is the source of the 20 T cell receptor beta chains below, sequenced in a study of human T cells and chemical hapten exposure. TCRdb re-called the RACE reads through MiXCR, storing one row per CDR3 protein. The repertoire has roughly 89,000 distinct CDR3 sequences, about a tenth of them found once; the top ten carry approximately 0.99%. Described time point: patch test 3, about 24 weeks after DPC sensitization. The sample's treatment: therapeutic diphenylcyclopropenone sensitization with weekly scalp DPC. The sequencing here drew on whole blood, taken in connection with sensitization to the hapten diphenylcyclopropenone (DPC). Every receptor here comes from a woman in her 30s with alopecia areata. Some clones in this sample may be carry-over from other donors' samples.

This clonotype has ten or more counts. The CDR3 DNA is TGCGCCAGCAGCCAAGCGACAGGTAGTAATGAAAAACTGTTTTTT. Its protein is CASSQATGSNEKLFF. The chain uses TRBV4-3 and TRBJ1-4; a possible D gene is TRBD1 (6 bases). The germline V gene has CDR1 LGHNA and CDR2 YSLEER. V was clipped by 1 base and J by 4 bases, with 10 bases between them. The CDR3 consists of 15 residues.

This clonotype was observed many times. The chain employs TRBV12-3 or TRBV12-4 and TRBJ2-2; D not resolved. The CDR3 covers 11 residues. V shed 8 bases and J shed 7 bases, with 8 bases lying between them. The CDR3 reads CASWILGELFF. The CDR3 bases are TGTGCCAGCTGGATTCTCGGGGAGCTGTTTTTT.

J is TRBJ2-3 and V is TRBV5-1, with D possibly TRBD1 on 6 matching bases. Deletions cut 4 bases from V and 0 bases from J, with 9 bases between. The CDR3 runs 14 residues. The germline V gene has CDR1 SGHRS and CDR2 YFSETQ. CDR3 amino acids: CASSRDKSTDTQYF. The CDR3 DNA reads as TGCGCCAGCAGCCGGGACAAAAGCACAGATACGCAGTATTTT.

This clonotype showed up many times. The rearrangement links TRBV7-8 to TRBJ2-7, with TRBD2 matching 8 bases. Per germline, CDR1 SGHVS and CDR2 FQNEAQ. The trim removed 5 bases at V and 3 bases at J, leaving 9 bases unmatched. The CDR3 sequence is 15 residues long. CDR3 DNA sequence: TGTGCCAGCAGCGCCCGGGGAGCGGGAGTCTACGAGCAGTACTTC. It yields the protein CASSARGAGVYEQYF.

This clonotype was recorded a few times. As DNA, the CDR3 is TGTGCCATATCTCCAGGGCCTGGGGCCAACGTCCTGACTTTC. Translating it yields CAISPGPGANVLTF. The V and J genes are TRBV19 and TRBJ2-6; perhaps TRBD1 as D (5 bases). The germline CDR1 and CDR2 sequences are LNHDA and SQIVND (reference sequence). The CDR3 runs 14 residues. Trimming took off 10 bases at V and 2 bases at J, with 12 bases between the two ends.

This chain connects TRBV5-1 to TRBJ2-7; TRBD1 is a possible D gene (6 bases). Germline values: CDR1 SGHRS, CDR2 YFSETQ. The CDR3 loop spans 14 amino acids. Trimming took 3 bases from V and 3 from J, leaving 13 bases between them. The CDR3 loop reads CASSSSGQYYEQYF. CDR3 bases: TGCGCCAGCAGCTCTTCAGGACAGTACTACGAGCAGTACTTC.

This clonotype was detected ten times or more. The chain carries TRBV4-2 and TRBJ1-2; D possibly corresponds to TRBD1 (5 bases). V dropped 0 bases and J dropped 6 bases, with 17 bases sitting between them. Germline V gives CDR1 LGHNA, CDR2 YNFKEQ. CDR3 length: 16 residues. The CDR3 here is CASSQEGGGRSHGYTF. The CDR3 nucleotides read TGTGCCAGCAGCCAAGAGGGCGGGGGAAGGAGTCATGGCTACACCTTC.

This clonotype came up a few times. The genes are TRBV2 and TRBJ2-2; TRBD1 or TRBD2 may be the D gene (5 bases each). V dropped 7 bases and J dropped 2 bases, with 14 bases sitting between them. The CDR3 contains 15 residues. The germline gives CDR1 SNHLY, CDR2 FYNNEI. The DNA for the CDR3 is TGTGCCAGCAACCCGGGACCGACAAACACCGGGGAGCTGTTTTTT. The encoded protein is CASNPGPTNTGELFF.

This rearrangement joins TRBV4-3 to TRBJ1-5; D is unresolved. Germline CDR1 and CDR2: LGHNA and YSLEER. The CDR3 totals 14 residues. The V and J ends lost 4 bases and 6 bases respectively, with 13 bases between them. CDR3 sequence reads: CASSREWQFQPQHF. Written as DNA, the CDR3 is TGCGCCAGCAGCCGCGAATGGCAGTTTCAGCCCCAGCATTTT.

Many counts were recorded for this clonotype. The chain carries TRBV28 and TRBJ2-5; either TRBD1 or TRBD2 may supply D (6 bases each). The CDR3 length is 14 residues. CDR1 is MDHEN and CDR2 is SYDVKM in the germline V gene. V shed 6 bases and J shed 4 bases, with 15 bases lying between them. The DNA for the CDR3 is TGTGCCAGCAGCGATCGGGGGCGCCGAGAGACCCAGTACTTC. Translating gives CASSDRGRRETQYF.

Note on this clonotype: Germline and junction disagree at one end, which may indicate a read error. The V call is TRBV10-2, the J call TRBJ2-1; 7 bases match TRBD2. This CDR3 spans 12 amino acids. Germline V gives CDR1 WSHSY, CDR2 SAAADI. Here the CDR3 DNA reads TGCGCCATCAGTTGGGGGGGAAATGAGCAGTTCTTC. Amino acids: CAISWGGNEQFF.

The rearrangement uses TRBV7-6 and TRBJ1-4; D gene uncertain. V lost 5 bases, J lost 4 bases, and 17 bases lay in between. Germline lookup yields CDR1 SGHVS and CDR2 FNYEAQ. This CDR3 is built from 16 residues. The chain's CDR3 is CASSPTKGLRNEKLFF. In DNA form, the CDR3 reads TGTGCCAGCAGCCCCACGAAGGGCCTCCGTAATGAAAAACTGTTTTTT.

This clonotype was seen more than once but under ten times. The chain joins TRBV20-1 to TRBJ1-5; TRBD1 agrees at 8 bases. V shed 1 base and J 2 bases; nucleotides not matched to a gene: 16. Per the germline V gene, CDR1 is DFQATT and CDR2 is SNEGSKA (reference sequence). The CDR3 sequence is 19 residues long. This CDR3 reads CSARVAFGQGEIGNQPQHF. CDR3 sequence (DNA): TGCAGTGCTAGAGTGGCGTTCGGACAGGGAGAGATAGGCAATCAGCCCCAGCATTTT.

The chain links TRBV5-1 to TRBJ2-5; D is perhaps TRBD2 (6 bases). The CDR3 totals 13 residues. Germline CDR1 and CDR2: SGHRS and YFSETQ. The V gene lost 4 bases and the J gene lost 1 base, with 8 bases spanning the gap. The CDR3 protein is CASSRGGQETQYF. The CDR3 region has the DNA TGCGCCAGCAGCCGGGGAGGCCAAGAGACCCAGTACTTC. The full variable domain, with the rest looked up from reference TRBV5-1 and TRBJ2-5, is KAGVTQTPRYLIKTRGQQVTLSCSPISGHRSVSWYQQTPGQGLQFLFEYFSETQRNKGNFPGRFSGRQFSNSRSEMNVSTLELGDSALYLCASSRGGQETQYFGPGTRLLVL.

This clonotype occurred many times. The chain has TRBV24-1 and TRBJ1-5; D possibly corresponds to TRBD1 (5 bases). This CDR3 has 16 residues. Between the trimmed V and J ends, which lost 2 bases and 1 base, there was a span of 11 bases. The germline gives CDR1 KGHDR, CDR2 SFDVKD. Here the CDR3 DNA reads TGTGCCACCAGTGATTCTCAGGGCCCCAGCAATCAGCCCCAGCATTTT. Amino acid sequence: CATSDSQGPSNQPQHF.

Written as DNA, the CDR3 is TGCATCGCGGGGGAAACCTACGAGCAGTACGTC. It encodes CIAGETYEQYV. The J gene is TRBJ2-7, the V gene TRBV29-1; 7 nucleotides agree with TRBD2. The CDR3 length is 11 residues. The germline gives CDR1 SQVTM, CDR2 ANQGSEA.

V gene TRBV6-5 combines with J gene TRBJ2-3; D ambiguous. Germline V gene lookup returns CDR1 MNHEY and CDR2 SVGAGI. This CDR3 is 13 amino acids long. V lost 2 bases and J lost 6, with 9 bases in between. The CDR3 sequence: CASSYVDGDTQYF. In nucleotides, the CDR3 is TGTGCCAGCAGTTACGTGGACGGGGATACGCAGTATTTT.

The V call is TRBV28, the J call TRBJ2-5; tentatively, D is TRBD1 (6 bases). The length of the CDR3 is 14 residues. Germline V gene lookup returns CDR1 MDHEN and CDR2 SYDVKM. The V end was cut by 5 bases, the J end by 4 bases, with 14 bases between. CDR3 DNA: TGTGCCAGCAGTGCTCAACAGGGCCGAGAGACCCAGTACTTC. Translation: CASSAQQGRETQYF.

The chain links TRBV7-2 to TRBJ2-3; TRBD1 or TRBD2 may be the D gene (5 bases each). Trimming removed 5 bases at V and 4 bases at J, with 13 bases between. The CDR3 totals 14 residues. Per germline, CDR1 SGHTA and CDR2 FQGNSA. The CDR3 is CASSRFQGPDTQYF. In DNA form, the CDR3 reads TGTGCCAGCAGCAGATTTCAGGGACCAGATACGCAGTATTTT.

The rearrangement joins TRBV20-1 to TRBJ2-7; TRBD2 agrees at 12 bases. This CDR3 spans 12 amino acids. CDR1 is DFQATT, CDR2 SNEGSKA, per germline (reference sequence). The J segment lost 6 bases and the V segment lost 6 bases, leaving 3 bases of the junction unmatched. The CDR3 region is CSAPGLAGEQYF. The DNA for the CDR3 is TGCAGTGCGCCGGGACTAGCGGGCGAGCAGTACTTC.